This T cell receptor (beta chain) was sequenced in a study of blood T cell repertoires in COVID-19. This CDR3 has 12 amino acids. Germline assignment: CDR1 MDHEN and CDR2 SYDVKM. The V and J ends lost 5 bases and 6 bases respectively, with 10 bases between them. Method: immunoSEQ multiplex PCR; TCRdb's copy keeps in-frame clones and lacks some. Of over 95,000 clones in the sample, about 89% were seen once. The gene calls are TRBV28 and TRBJ1-1, with D unresolved. This clonotype originated in a human donor with acute or convalescent COVID-19. The donor label of this sample is uncertain. The sample was peripheral blood. CDR3 in amino acids: CASSKPTPEAFF. CDR3 sequence (DNA): TGTGCCAGCAGTAAGCCCACTCCTGAAGCTTTCTTT. Complete variable domain (other parts from reference TRBV28 and TRBJ1-1): DVKVTQSSRYLVKRTGEKVFLECVQDMDHENMFWYRQDPGLGLRLIYFSYDVKMKEKGDIPEGYSVSREKKERFSLILESASTNQTSMYLCASSKPTPEAFFGQGTRLTVV.